These 9 T cell receptor beta chains originate from one sample sequenced in a study of blood T cell repertoires in COVID-19. Profiling relied on immunoSEQ multiplex PCR, and the TCRdb table lists in-frame clones only, not all of them. This repertoire shows about 270,000 clones, just over 90% found once; its top ten account for 2% to 2.5%. Sequencing input: PBMCs or T cells enriched from blood (not recorded which). The receptors stem from a woman aged 40 to 50 with acute COVID-19.

The chain combines TRBV30 with TRBJ1-5; D not resolved. The CDR3 loop spans 14 amino acids. V lost 3 bases and J 0 bases, leaving 9 bases between the germline ends. Germline loops: CDR1 GTSNPN, CDR2 SVGIG (reference sequence). CDR3 nucleotide sequence: TGTGCCTGGAGCCCAGGTTATAGCAATCAGCCCCAGCATTTT. This sequence encodes CAWSPGYSNQPQHF.

The V call is TRBV5-4, the J call TRBJ2-6; 7 nucleotides align to TRBD2. The J segment lost 2 bases and the V segment lost 1 base, leaving 3 bases of the junction unmatched. This CDR3 is built from 16 residues. CDR1 and CDR2 (germline): SGHNT, YYREEE (reference sequence). CDR3 bases: TGTGCCAGCAGCTTGAGAAGCGGGACTGGGGCCAACGTCCTGACTTTC. Amino acid sequence: CASSLRSGTGANVLTF.

V usage is TRBV19 and J usage is TRBJ2-2; D call uncertain. V lost 4 bases and J 8 bases, leaving 14 bases between the germline ends. The germline gives CDR1 LNHDA, CDR2 SQIVND (reference sequence). This CDR3 is built from 14 residues. CDR3 protein: CASSTDPRRGELFF. The CDR3 nucleotides read TGTGCCAGTAGTACCGACCCCCGCAGGGGGGAGCTGTTTTTT.

Turning to this clone: Other DNA sequences in this specimen translate into the identical CDR3. V gene TRBV7-9 combines with J gene TRBJ1-2; 7 positions agree with TRBD1. The CDR3 contains 14 residues. Unmatched junction bases numbered 4, after V lost 5 bases and J lost 1 base. CDR1 is SEHNR and CDR2 is FQNEAQ in the germline V gene (reference sequence). The CDR3 sequence is CASSPRQGNYGYTF. CDR3 nucleotides: TGTGCCAGCAGCCCGCGACAGGGTAACTATGGCTACACCTTC.

V and J are TRBV27 and TRBJ1-2; D call uncertain. CDR3 length: 13 amino acids. CDR1 is MNHEY and CDR2 is SMNVEV in the germline V gene (reference sequence). The V end was cut by 3 bases, the J end by 8 bases, with 13 bases between. As DNA, the CDR3 is TGTGCCAGCAGTTTTCATAGGACGGGAGGCTACACCTTC. Its protein product is CASSFHRTGGYTF.

The chain is built from TRBV3-1 (or the pseudogene TRBV3-2) and TRBJ2-2; D is undetermined. The germline CDR1 and CDR2 sequences are LGHDT and YNNKEL (reference sequence). This CDR3 has 15 amino acids. The V end lost 6 bases, the J end lost 4 bases, and 15 bases lay between the germline ends. For the CDR3, the DNA is TGTGCCAGCAGACCCTACCTTCTCGGCACCGGGGAGCTGTTTTTT. It specifies CASRPYLLGTGELFF.

The chain has TRBV18 and TRBJ2-5, with TRBD2 identical over 8 bases. Germline CDR1 is KGHSH and CDR2 is LQKENI. There are 15 residues in the CDR3. The V and J ends lost 3 bases and 5 bases, in that order; junction bases with no gene match: 8. In DNA, the CDR3 is TGTGCCAGCTCACCCCGAGCGGGGGTCGGCGAGACCCAGTACTTC. Its translation is CASSPRAGVGETQYF.

This clone was detected a few times. V gene TRBV5-1 combines with J gene TRBJ2-7; 7 bases map to TRBD2. The CDR3 totals 13 residues. Germline CDR1 SGHRS, CDR2 YFSETQ. J was trimmed by 5 bases and V by 1 base; bases with no gene match: 3. CDR3 region: CASSLPGGDEQYF. Here the CDR3 DNA reads TGCGCCAGCAGCTTGCCGGGAGGCGACGAGCAGTACTTC.

The chain combines TRBV7-6 with TRBJ1-2; D might be TRBD1 (5 bases). From germline, CDR1 is SGHVS and CDR2 FNYEAQ. Trimming removed 5 bases from V and 5 bases from J, with 9 bases in between. The CDR3 runs 12 residues. The CDR3 loop reads CASSQGDYGYTF. The CDR3 bases are TGTGCCAGCAGCCAGGGCGATTATGGCTACACCTTC.